The entry below gives a single TCR beta chain sequence along with its context. What it recognizes is unknown. These data originate in a study of shared clonotypes between healthy human individuals. General study findings and limits: The study found roughly 5% of naive CD4 clonotypes shared across a few donors. Sequencing depth was a factor that was expected to affect clonotype sharing among donors.

The input for sorted-subset replicate PCRs was 150 to 200 ng DNA, approximately 30,000 T cell genomes. Sequencing was performed with immunoSEQ multiplex PCR; in TCRdb, only in-frame clones are kept and a portion is missing. The sample has roughly 2,300,000 clones, 85% to 95% seen once. The CDR3 loop spans 16 amino acids. Trimming stripped 5 bases from V and 0 bases from J, with 13 bases between. The germline V gene has CDR1 MDHEN and CDR2 SYDVKM. Source material: naive CD4+ T cells from PBMCs. Subset defined: CD45RA+ positively selected. The sequence was collected from a man aged 18-30 years in good health. Some clones in this sample may be carry-over from other donors' samples. This chain connects TRBV28 to TRBJ1-4; maybe TRBD1 (5 bases). CDR3 sequence: CASSTYRQSTNEKLFF. CDR3 nucleotide sequence: TGTGCCAGCAGTACTTATAGACAGTCAACTAATGAAAAACTGTTTTTT.